A selection of T cell receptor beta chains follows, all from one sample in a study of blood T cell repertoires in COVID-19. Assay used: immunoSEQ multiplex PCR; TCRdb lists only in-frame clones, some missing. This table has around 92,000 clones, approximately 85% appearing once. Sequencing was performed on peripheral blood. These receptors were obtained from a human donor in a cohort sampled during active COVID-19. Each CDR3 is given with its conserved first and last residue. The D gene is left open where the match is weak. Rows give clone size only sometimes, using once, few, many, or a class for an expanded clone.

clone_size	v_call	d_call	j_call	cdr3_nt	cdr3_aa
.	TRBV29-1	.	TRBJ2-5	TGCAGCGTTGGGGGGGGCGGAAAGGAGACCCAGTACTTC	CSVGGGGKETQYF
.	TRBV19	.	TRBJ1-6	TGTGCCAGTAGTTCGGGGGATAATTCACCCCTCCACTTT	CASSSGDNSPLHF
.	TRBV6-1	TRBD1	TRBJ1-2	TGTGCCAGCAGTGAAGCCGGGACAGCTTATGGCTACACCTTC	CASSEAGTAYGYTF
.	TRBV9	.	TRBJ1-6	TGTGCCAGCAGCGTAGCAGCGTGGAGACAGTCGGATTCACCCCTCCACTTT	CASSVAAWRQSDSPLHF
.	TRBV19	.	TRBJ2-5	TGTGCCAGTAGTATAACGGCGGGCTCAGAGACCCAGTACTTC	CASSITAGSETQYF
few	TRBV7-6	TRBD2	TRBJ2-2	TGTGCCAGCAGCTTAGCGACTAGCGGGGTCACCGGGGAGCTGTTTTTT	CASSLATSGVTGELFF
.	TRBV30	TRBD1	TRBJ2-1	TGTGCCTGGAGTGTAATAACAGGGGTGGCGAATGAGCAGTTCTTC	CAWSVITGVANEQFF
.	TRBV5-1	TRBD1	TRBJ2-1	TGCGCCAGCAGACCCGGACAGGGTCGCAATGAGCAGTTCTTC	CASRPGQGRNEQFF
.	TRBV25-1	.	TRBJ1-6	TGTGCCAGCAGTGAATCTACAGATAATTCACCCCTCCACTTT	CASSESTDNSPLHF
.	TRBV6-2/TRBV6-3	.	TRBJ1-1	TGTGCCAGCAGTACGGGTTTCACTGAAGCTTTCTTT	CASSTGFTEAFF
.	TRBV4-3	.	TRBJ2-5	TGCGCCAGCAGCCAAGACCCAGGGATCCGAGAGACCCAGTACTTC	CASSQDPGIRETQYF
.	TRBV19	TRBD1	TRBJ1-6	TGTGCCAGTAGTTTTCAGGGGGCAAAGTATAATTCACCCCTCCACTTT	CASSFQGAKYNSPLHF
.	TRBV19	TRBD1	TRBJ2-5	TGTGCCAGTAGTATAGATCCCCCAGGGGGACGAGAGACCCAGTACTTC	CASSIDPPGGRETQYF
.	TRBV9	TRBD2	TRBJ2-3	TGTGCCAGCAGCGCGCTAGCGGGGACAGATACGCAGTATTTT	CASSALAGTDTQYF
.	TRBV5-8	.	TRBJ2-1	TGTGCCAGCAGCTTGGGGGGGCGCTTCTACAATGAGCAGTTCTTC	CASSLGGRFYNEQFF
.	TRBV9	TRBD2	TRBJ2-7	TGTGCCAGCAGCGTAGGGAAGCGGGAGAGGGGGTACGAGCAGTACTTC	CASSVGKRERGYEQYF
.	TRBV7-2	.	TRBJ2-2	TGTGCCAGCAGCCCGACCCCGGGACGGGGGAACGCCGGGGAGCTGTTTTTT	CASSPTPGRGNAGELFF
.	TRBV29-1	.	TRBJ2-3	TGCAGCGTTGGCGGGGCAGGGAGCACAGATACGCAGTATTTT	CSVGGAGSTDTQYF
.	TRBV7-9	.	TRBJ2-7	TGTGCCAGCAGCGCCACAGGGATTGGCGAGCAGTACTTC	CASSATGIGEQYF
.	TRBV6-5	TRBD2	TRBJ2-1	TGTGCCAGCAGCCTAGCGGGGGACGAGCAGTTCTTC	CASSLAGDEQFF
.	TRBV18	.	TRBJ1-4	TGTGCCAGCTCACCACTAGTCTCAACTAATGAAAAACTGTTTTTT	CASSPLVSTNEKLFF
.	TRBV29-1	.	TRBJ2-4	TGCAGCGTTGAGAGGGATGAAGCCAAAAACATTCAGTACTTC	CSVERDEAKNIQYF
.	TRBV5-1	.	TRBJ2-2	TGCGCCAGCAGCTTTTTGCTAGGGGAAGGTACCGGGGAGCTGTTTTTT	CASSFLLGEGTGELFF
.	TRBV6-5	TRBD1	TRBJ1-1	TGTGCCAGCGGCGACAGGGGACAGAACACTGAAGCTTTCTTT	CASGDRGQNTEAFF
.	TRBV23-1	TRBD2	TRBJ2-1	TGCGCCAGCAGTCAATCCGGGCTAGCGGGGGCTAACAATGAGCAGTTCTTC	CASSQSGLAGANNEQFF
few	TRBV5-1	.	TRBJ1-5	TGCGCCAGCAGCTTCCAGGAGCCCCAGCATTTT	CASSFQEPQHF
few	TRBV20-1	.	TRBJ2-7	TGCAGTGCTAGTCCCTCGGGTGACAGAGGCTCCTACGAGCAGTACTTC	CSASPSGDRGSYEQYF
.	TRBV2	TRBD1	TRBJ1-6	TGTGCCAGCAGTGGTGACAGGGGGCTCAATTCACCCCTCCACTTT	CASSGDRGLNSPLHF
.	TRBV7-9	.	TRBJ2-7	TGTGCCAGCAGCTTAGGCTCTGCAGAATCCTACGAGCAGTACTTC	CASSLGSAESYEQYF
.	TRBV7-6	TRBD1	TRBJ2-1	TGTGCCAGCAGCTTAGCGACAGGGGCTGTTTTTGTGAATGAGCAGTTCTTC	CASSLATGAVFVNEQFF
.	TRBV6-6	.	TRBJ1-3	TGTGCCAGCAGTCCAGGACACTACTCTGGAAACACCATATATTTT	CASSPGHYSGNTIYF
.	TRBV11-2	.	TRBJ2-7	TGTGCCAGCAGCTTAGACCGTATCGAGGGTTACGAGCAGTACTTC	CASSLDRIEGYEQYF
.	TRBV19	TRBD2	TRBJ2-1	TGTGCCACCAGCGGGGGGGCCCCCAATGAGCAGTTCTTC	CATSGGAPNEQFF
.	TRBV19	.	TRBJ2-1	TGTGCCAGTAGTATAGATTGGCAGGGGAGCTCCTACAATGAGCAGTTCTTC	CASSIDWQGSSYNEQFF
.	TRBV5-4	.	TRBJ2-7	TGTGCCAGCAGCTTGGGACCCCGGGGCGAGCAGTACTTC	CASSLGPRGEQYF
.	TRBV19	TRBD2	TRBJ2-7	TGTGCCAGTAGTATGACGGGAGGCCACGAGCAGTACTTC	CASSMTGGHEQYF
.	TRBV7-9	TRBD1	TRBJ2-2	TGTGCCAGCAGCAGCTGGACAGGGTCCGGGGAGCTGTTTTTT	CASSSWTGSGELFF
.	TRBV11-2	TRBD1	TRBJ2-1	TGTGCCAGCAGCTCGACAGGGTTTAGTGTAGATGAGCAGTTCTTC	CASSSTGFSVDEQFF
.	TRBV21-1	.	TRBJ2-7	TGTGCCAGCAGCCCGCTGACAGGGCACTACGAGCAGTACTTC	CASSPLTGHYEQYF
.	TRBV27	.	TRBJ2-1	TGTGCCAGCAGTATCTACAGGGCAGGATCCTACAATGAGCAGTTCTTC	CASSIYRAGSYNEQFF
.	TRBV28	TRBD1	TRBJ1-4	TGTGCCAGCGAGGGGGCGGGAGGGGAAAAACTGTTTTTT	CASEGAGGEKLFF
.	TRBV29-1	.	TRBJ1-3	TGCAGCGTGGGAGTGGCTGGAAACACCATATATTTT	CSVGVAGNTIYF
.	TRBV19	TRBD1	TRBJ2-1	TGTGCCACCACCTCGCGGGACAGGGCATACAATGAGCAGTTCTTC	CATTSRDRAYNEQFF
.	TRBV7-2	TRBD2	TRBJ2-3	TGTGCCAGCAGCTTAGCTGGTAGCGGGGGCACAGATACGCAGTATTTT	CASSLAGSGGTDTQYF
.	TRBV19	.	TRBJ2-3	TGTGCCAGTAGTATTAGCGGTACGCAGTATTTT	CASSISGTQYF
.	TRBV3-1/TRBV3-2	.	TRBJ2-4	TGTGCCAGCAGCCACGCGGACAGAAACATTCAGTACTTC	CASSHADRNIQYF
.	TRBV27	TRBD1	TRBJ2-7	TGTGCCAGCAGTTTGTCCGGGACAGGGGTGCGGGAGCAGTACTTC	CASSLSGTGVREQYF
.	TRBV7-9	TRBD1	TRBJ2-3	TGTGCCAGCAGCCTTACTCCCCTGACAGGGAGTGGAGATACGCAGTATTTT	CASSLTPLTGSGDTQYF
once	TRBV10-3	TRBD1	TRBJ1-1	TGTGCCACCCGGGGACAGGGAGAAGCTTTCTTT	CATRGQGEAFF
.	TRBV30	.	TRBJ1-4	TGTGCCTGGAGTGGAGGAACTAATGAAAAACTGTTTTTT	CAWSGGTNEKLFF
.	TRBV7-8	TRBD1	TRBJ2-7	TGTGCCAGCAGCCCCGGACAGGGACCGGGCGAGCAGTACTTC	CASSPGQGPGEQYF
.	TRBV6-5	.	TRBJ2-1	TGTGCTGGGGGGAGAGGGTCCTACAATGAGCAGTTCTTC	CAGGRGSYNEQFF
.	TRBV30	.	TRBJ1-5	TGTGCCTGGAGTGTACTTGATGCGGGGAATCAGCCCCAGCATTTT	CAWSVLDAGNQPQHF
.	TRBV5-4	.	TRBJ1-4	TGTGCCAGCAGCCCGACAGGTGGCCGTAATGAAAAACTGTTTTTT	CASSPTGGRNEKLFF
.	TRBV6-6	TRBD2	TRBJ2-3	TGTGCCAGCATCACTAGCGGGGGGGATTCAGATACGCAGTATTTT	CASITSGGDSDTQYF